The next 14 T cell receptor beta chains were all read from a single sample in a study of monozygotic twins with inflammatory bowel disease. TCRdb processed the 5' RACE reads again and assigns one entry to each CDR3 protein, with no DNA. The clone table shows about 170,000 distinct CDR3 sequences, with the ten largest holding 2.8%. What was sequenced was blood. These receptors were obtained from a human donor with ulcerative colitis or Crohn's disease, or a healthy co-twin of an affected twin (not recorded which).

The chain has TRBV20-1 and TRBJ2-3; TCRdb picks TRBD2, but there is no DNA to check that call. From germline, CDR1 is DFQATT and CDR2 SNEGSKA (reference sequence). The CDR3 sequence is 19 residues long. CDR3 loop: CSAKISGRGASPSTDTQYF.

V gene TRBV6-1 combines with J gene TRBJ2-5; checking the TCRdb D call of TRBD1 is not possible without DNA. Germline assignment: CDR1 MNHNS and CDR2 SASEGT. This CDR3 has 15 amino acids. CDR3: CASSLITRTGETQYF.

The chain recombines TRBV5-6 with TRBJ2-1; TCRdb proposes TRBD2, but this gene call is untestable without DNA. The CDR3 has 15 amino acids. Germline CDR1 is SGHDT and CDR2 is YYEEEE. The CDR3 reads CASSLWPSGRAKQFF.

CDR3 sequence reads: CASSQGDNWIYEQYF. V is TRBV4-2 and J is TRBJ2-7. Germline loops: CDR1 LGHNA, CDR2 YNFKEQ. CDR3 length equals 15 residues.

The chain links TRBV29-1 to TRBJ1-1. This CDR3 has 13 amino acids. Germline-derived CDR1 and CDR2 are SQVTM and ANQGSEA. CDR3 sequence reads: CSVESGANTEAFF.

The rearrangement links TRBV20-1 to TRBJ2-1; the TCRdb call, TRBD1, lacks DNA for checking. The CDR3 covers 15 residues. Germline CDR1 DFQATT, CDR2 SNEGSKA (reference sequence). This CDR3 reads CSARGPGQLHNEQFF.

The genes are TRBV29-1 and TRBJ1-2; the D call of TRBD1 rests on TCRdb alone, since no DNA is present to check it. From germline, CDR1 is SQVTM and CDR2 ANQGSEA. The CDR3 sequence is 13 residues long. The CDR3 spells CSVIKGQGSGYTF.

The chain employs TRBV5-1 and TRBJ2-3; absent DNA, TCRdb's TRBD2 call cannot be checked. CDR1 and CDR2 from the germline V gene are SGHRS and YFSETQ. CDR3 length: 16 amino acids. The CDR3 spells CASSDLKRGSTDTQYF.

The chain links TRBV7-6 to TRBJ2-2. Germline V gene data show CDR1 as SGHVS and CDR2 as FNYEAQ. CDR3 size: 14 residues. CDR3 loop: CASSFETGSGELFF.

The chain employs TRBV12-3 or TRBV12-4 and TRBJ2-2; there is no DNA to check the TCRdb D call of TRBD1. The CDR3 consists of 15 residues. The CDR3 region is CASSRTGYLAGELFF.

This sequence joins TRBV28 and TRBJ2-1; TCRdb calls TRBD2, which cannot be checked without DNA. Germline-derived CDR1 and CDR2 are MDHEN and SYDVKM. The CDR3 is 16 residues long. CDR3 protein: CASKGLAGGPYNEQFF.

CDR3: CASSPAGRLEKLFF. The chain is built from TRBV5-4 and TRBJ1-4. The CDR3 is 14 amino acids. Per germline, CDR1 SGHNT and CDR2 YYREEE (reference sequence).

The genes are TRBV7-8 and TRBJ1-2; the D call of TRBD1 rests on TCRdb alone, since no DNA is present to check it. The CDR3 runs to 14 residues. Looked up from germline, CDR1 is SGHVS and CDR2 is FQNEAQ. CDR3 region: CASSATGARDGYTF.

This chain uses TRBV28 with TRBJ2-5. The CDR3 has 13 residues. Germline-derived CDR1 and CDR2 are MDHEN and SYDVKM. The CDR3: CASRLQEQETQYF. Full variable domain (rest looked up from reference TRBV28 and TRBJ2-5): DVKVTQSSRYLVKRTGEKVFLECVQDMDHENMFWYRQDPGLGLRLIYFSYDVKMKEKGDIPEGYSVSREKKERFSLILESASTNQTSMYLCASRLQEQETQYFGPGTRLLVL.